What follows are 5 T cell receptor beta chains derived from one specimen sequenced in a study of control samples from healthy donors and cancer patients. Sequencing used immunoSEQ multiplex PCR; TCRdb keeps in-frame clones, though not all of them. The table shows around 190,000 clones, with roughly 89% occurring only once. Source material: blood. The receptors originated from a woman aged 45-60 years in good health.

The chain uses TRBV25-1 and TRBJ2-7, with 8 nucleotides matching TRBD1. The CDR3 totals 13 residues. The junction had 5 bases not matched to a gene; V was cut back by 4 bases and J by 6 bases. In germline, CDR1 is MGHDK, CDR2 SYGVNS. In DNA form, the CDR3 reads TGTGCCAGCAGTGGGTGGACAGGGCTCGAGCAGTACTTC. Translating it yields CASSGWTGLEQYF.

The chain employs TRBV19 and TRBJ1-5; D is unclear. Per the germline V gene, CDR1 is LNHDA and CDR2 is SQIVND (reference sequence). The V gene lost 2 bases and the J gene lost 1 base, with 18 bases spanning the gap. The CDR3 is 18 amino acids. CDR3 in amino acids: CASSISGTREWSNQPQHF. The CDR3 DNA is TGTGCCAGTAGTATAAGCGGCACCCGGGAATGGAGCAATCAGCCCCAGCATTTT.

This clone showed up just a few times. The J gene is TRBJ2-3, the V gene TRBV4-2; no definite D call. The germline V and J ends were trimmed by 1 base and 4 bases, with 9 bases remaining between them. The CDR3 consists of 14 residues. The germline gives CDR1 LGHNA, CDR2 YNFKEQ. CDR3 nucleotide sequence: TGTGCCAGCAGCCAAGGTGGCTTCCCAGATACGCAGTATTTT. Its protein is CASSQGGFPDTQYF.

This clone was detected only once. The chain has TRBV19 and TRBJ2-7; 11 nucleotides match TRBD2. CDR3 length equals 17 residues. Germline CDR1 is LNHDA and CDR2 is SQIVND (reference sequence). V dropped 1 base and J dropped 2; count of bases not matched to a gene: 7. In DNA form, the CDR3 reads TGTGCCAGTAGTATAGCTAGCGGGGGGCCGATACCCTACGAGCAGTACTTC. Protein: CASSIASGGPIPYEQYF. Based on the CDR3 plus reference TRBV19 and TRBJ2-7, the full variable domain is DGGITQSPKYLFRKEGQNVTLSCEQNLNHDAMYWYRQDPGQGLRLIYYSQIVNDFQKGDIAEGYSVSREKKESFPLTVTSAQKNPTAFYLCASSIASGGPIPYEQYFGPGTRLTVT.

This clone was seen once. V is TRBV7-2 and J is TRBJ1-5, with no clear D. V lost 2 bases and J lost 1, with 9 bases in between. This CDR3 spans 15 amino acids. CDR1 is SGHTA, CDR2 FQGNSA, per germline. DNA of the CDR3: TGTGCCAGCAGCTTAAAGCCTGGCAGCAATCAGCCCCAGCATTTT. This encodes CASSLKPGSNQPQHF.